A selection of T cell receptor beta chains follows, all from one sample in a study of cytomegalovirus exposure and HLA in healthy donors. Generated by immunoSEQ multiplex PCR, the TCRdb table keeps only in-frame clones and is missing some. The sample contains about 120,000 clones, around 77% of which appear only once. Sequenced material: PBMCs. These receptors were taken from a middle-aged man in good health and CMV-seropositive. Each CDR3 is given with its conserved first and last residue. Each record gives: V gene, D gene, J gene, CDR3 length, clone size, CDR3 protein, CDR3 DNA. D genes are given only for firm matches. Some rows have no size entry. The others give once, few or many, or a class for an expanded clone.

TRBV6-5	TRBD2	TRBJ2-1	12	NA	CASRTDPGGRFF	TGTGCCAGCAGGACCGACCCGGGAGGACGGTTCTTC
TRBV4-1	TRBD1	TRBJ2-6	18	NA	CASSPTTGLVSGANVLTF	TGCGCCAGCAGCCCAACGACAGGGTTGGTATCTGGGGCCAACGTCCTGACTTTC
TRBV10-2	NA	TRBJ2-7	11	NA	CASSTGYEQYF	TGCGCCAGCAGTACAGGGTACGAGCAGTACTTC
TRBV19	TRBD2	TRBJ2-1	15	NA	CASSIAGGSLYEQFF	TGTGCCAGTAGTATTGCGGGGGGCAGTCTCTATGAGCAGTTCTTC
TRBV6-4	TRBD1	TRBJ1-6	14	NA	CAIMQGQYNSPLHF	TGTGCCATCATGCAGGGACAGTATAATTCACCCCTCCACTTT
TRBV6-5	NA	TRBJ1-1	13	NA	CASSQVGVTEAFF	TGTGCCAGCAGTCAGGTGGGAGTCACTGAAGCTTTCTTT
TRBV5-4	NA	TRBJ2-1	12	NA	CAAAKDYNEQFF	TGTGCCGCCGCGAAAGACTACAATGAGCAGTTCTTC
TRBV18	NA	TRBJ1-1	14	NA	CASSPLGSSKEAFF	TGTGCCAGCTCACCGTTAGGCTCTAGCAAAGAAGCTTTCTTT
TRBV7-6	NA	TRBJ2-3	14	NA	CASSSAVPSDTQYF	TGTGCCAGCAGCTCGGCGGTTCCGTCAGATACGCAGTATTTT
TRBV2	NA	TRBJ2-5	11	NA	CASRLWETQYF	TGTGCCAGCAGACTGTGGGAGACCCAGTACTTC
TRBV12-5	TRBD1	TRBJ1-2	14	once	CASGQDRGFHGYTF	TGTGCTAGTGGTCAGGACAGGGGTTTCCATGGCTACACCTTC
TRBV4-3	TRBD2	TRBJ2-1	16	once	CASSQDSASGYDEQFF	TGCGCCAGCAGCCAAGATAGCGCTAGCGGGTACGATGAGCAGTTCTTC
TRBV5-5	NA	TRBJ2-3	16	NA	CASNPVRDSGSDTQYF	TGTGCCAGCAACCCGGTCCGGGATAGCGGATCAGATACGCAGTATTTT
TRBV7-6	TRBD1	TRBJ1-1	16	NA	CASSPRTGGMVTEAFF	TGTGCCAGCAGCCCGAGGACAGGGGGTATGGTCACTGAAGCTTTCTTT
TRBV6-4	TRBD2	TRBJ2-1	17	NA	CASSDSSRSGGYNEQFF	TGTGCCAGCAGTGACTCGAGTCGGAGCGGGGGGTACAATGAGCAGTTCTTC
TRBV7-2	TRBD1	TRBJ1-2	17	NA	CASSPDPPTGGAYGYTF	TGTGCCAGCAGCCCCGATCCCCCGACAGGGGGCGCCTATGGCTACACCTTC